Given below is one T cell receptor (beta chain) in context. V dropped 6 bases and J dropped 1 base, with 11 bases sitting between them. The CDR3 totals 14 residues. Germline V lookup: CDR1 MNHEY, CDR2 SVGAGI. The data derive from a study of blood T cell repertoires in COVID-19. Overall study context: COVID-19 samples collected from the United States, Italy and Spain covered acute and convalescent phases. T cells, B-cell-depleted T cells, or PBMCs supplied cDNA or gDNA.

Original processing notes: Scientists estimated how many nucleated cells there were by amplifying reference gene primers. Profiled with immunoSEQ multiplex PCR; TCRdb holds only in-frame clones, not every one. The V and J calls and clone size are taken from that table; D and trimming were inferred from the DNA. The sample has 35,000 to 45,000 clones; roughly 92% are singletons. The sample consisted of peripheral blood. This sequence joins TRBV6-5 and TRBJ2-3; perhaps TRBD2 as D (6 bases). This clonotype was obtained from a man aged 50 to 59 with active COVID-19. The CDR3, as DNA: TGTGCCAGCAGGGACGCTAGCGGCACAGATACGCAGTATTTT. Amino acid sequence: CASRDASGTDTQYF.